The 28 T cell receptor beta chains in this list originate from one sample, sequenced in a study of cytomegalovirus exposure and HLA in healthy donors. PCR was performed using 60 Vbeta and 13 Jbeta primers. Sequenced by immunoSEQ multiplex PCR; TCRdb stores in-frame clones only, minus some. This sample carries more than 100,000 clones, roughly three quarters of them seen once, and the ten largest clones take 1.3% to 1.5%. The sequenced sample consisted of PBMCs. The receptors stem from a woman aged 40 to 49 in good health and CMV-seronegative.

This CDR3 is CSVLGSGWSTEAFF. CDR3 nucleotide sequence: TGCAGCGTTCTGGGGTCAGGGTGGAGCACTGAAGCTTTCTTT. The V and J genes are TRBV29-1 and TRBJ1-1; a weak D match, TRBD1 (5 bases). V was trimmed by 5 bases and J by 4 bases, leaving 17 bases between them. CDR3 length: 14 residues. Germline CDR1 SQVTM, CDR2 ANQGSEA.

V gene TRBV15 combines with J gene TRBJ2-7; 8 nucleotides match TRBD1. The ends lost 2 bases at V and 2 bases at J; junction bases unmatched: 8. The CDR3 loop spans 16 amino acids. The germline CDR1 and CDR2 sequences are LNHNV and YYDKDF (reference sequence). The CDR3 region is CATSRRRQGSPYEQYF. In nucleotides, the CDR3 is TGTGCCACCAGCAGAAGAAGACAGGGGTCTCCCTACGAGCAGTACTTC.

The chain employs TRBV29-1 and TRBJ2-3; D unclear. CDR1 and CDR2 (germline): SQVTM, ANQGSEA. V lost 7 bases and J 0 bases, leaving 8 bases between the germline ends. There are 12 residues in the CDR3. The CDR3 reads CSGKLSTDTQYF. In nucleotides, the CDR3 is TGCAGCGGCAAACTAAGCACAGATACGCAGTATTTT.

This clone was recorded only once. CDR3 bases: TGTGCCAGCAGCCAAGATTCCGGTGTCGCGAACACCGGGGAGCTGTTTTTT. Translating gives CASSQDSGVANTGELFF. J is TRBJ2-2 and V is TRBV4-2; D remains unclear. Germline CDR1 reads LGHNA; CDR2 reads YNFKEQ. The CDR3 has 17 amino acids. Trimming stripped 0 bases from V and 0 bases from J, with 11 bases between.

The chain links TRBV10-3 to TRBJ1-4; 10 bases map to TRBD1. The CDR3 totals 15 residues. Germline trimming cut 6 bases from V and 5 bases from J; bases unmatched to any gene: 6. Germline CDR1 and CDR2: ENHRY and SYGVKD. The CDR3 sequence: CAISPTGGLNEKLFF. In DNA form, the CDR3 reads TGTGCCATCAGCCCGACAGGGGGCCTCAATGAAAAACTGTTTTTT.

The CDR3 coding sequence is TGTGCCAGCAGTGAACAGACAGGGGGCGGCTATGGCTACACCTTC. It translates to CASSEQTGGGYGYTF. This rearrangement joins TRBV6-1 to TRBJ1-2; 10 nucleotides line up with TRBD1. V shed 2 bases, J shed 4 bases, and the junction held 4 bases outside the gene matches. CDR1 and CDR2 from the germline V gene are MNHNS and SASEGT. There are 15 residues in the CDR3.

The chain joins TRBV2 to TRBJ1-1, with a weak D call TRBD1 (5 bases). This CDR3 has 16 amino acids. V gave up 4 bases and J gave up 0 bases, with 15 bases separating them. CDR1 is SNHLY, CDR2 FYNNEI, per germline. Here the CDR3 reads CASSVQTVDMNTEAFF. The DNA for the CDR3 is TGTGCCAGCAGTGTACAGACAGTAGACATGAACACTGAAGCTTTCTTT.

The chain links TRBV11-1 to TRBJ2-7, with D perhaps matching TRBD1 (6 bases). CDR3 length equals 13 residues. V gave up 5 bases and J gave up 0 bases, with 8 bases separating them. Germline V CDR1 and CDR2: SGHAT, FQDESV (reference sequence). The DNA of the CDR3 is TGTGCCAGCAGCGGACAGTCCTCCTACGAGCAGTACTTC. Translated, it gives CASSGQSSYEQYF.

This clone appeared a single time. The chain recombines TRBV6-5 with TRBJ1-2, with D possibly matching TRBD1 (5 bases). This CDR3 has 14 residues. V lost 2 bases, J lost 2 bases, and 9 bases lay in between. The germline V gene has CDR1 MNHEY and CDR2 SVGAGI. CDR3: CASSYRDRNYGYTF. CDR3 bases: TGTGCCAGCAGTTACCGCGACAGAAACTATGGCTACACCTTC.

The rearrangement joins TRBV9 to TRBJ2-1; TRBD2 agrees at 8 bases. The germline V gene has CDR1 SGDLS and CDR2 YYNGEE. The CDR3 consists of 16 residues. Trimming took 4 bases from V and 7 from J; bases not matched to a gene: 13. The CDR3 loop is CASSSPRGGLENEQFF. In DNA form, the CDR3 reads TGTGCCAGCAGCTCGCCTCGGGGGGGACTAGAGAATGAGCAGTTCTTC.

A few counts support this clone. The chain couples TRBV7-9 to TRBJ2-6; D gene ambiguous. The ends were cut back, 10 bases at V and 4 bases at J, with 14 bases in the middle. CDR1 is SEHNR and CDR2 is FQNEAQ in the germline V gene (reference sequence). This CDR3 spans 14 amino acids. The CDR3 protein is CATSHRSGANVLTF. The CDR3 region has the DNA TGTGCCACGTCGCATCGGTCCGGGGCCAACGTCCTGACTTTC.

V is TRBV2 and J is TRBJ2-7; D is possibly TRBD2 (6 bases). This CDR3 contains 13 residues. V was pared by 7 bases and J by 5 bases, with 15 bases between. CDR1 SNHLY and CDR2 FYNNEI come from the germline V gene. CDR3 sequence (DNA): TGTGCCAGCAAGTTCGGGAGTAGTCACGAGCAGTACTTC. Encoded protein: CASKFGSSHEQYF. Supplemented by reference TRBV2 and TRBJ2-7, the full variable domain reads EPEVTQTPSHQVTQMGQEVILRCVPISNHLYFYWYRQILGQKVEFLVSFYNNEISEKSEIFDDQFSVERPDGSNFTLKIRSTKLEDSAMYFCASKFGSSHEQYFGPGTRLTVT.

V gene TRBV18 combines with J gene TRBJ1-2; 8 bases align to TRBD1. The ends lost 2 bases at V and 3 bases at J; junction bases unmatched: 5. Germline CDR1 KGHSH, CDR2 LQKENI. This CDR3 region has 15 residues. CDR3 DNA: TGTGCCAGCTCACCAACGGACAGGGCTCACTATGGCTACACCTTC. Encoded protein: CASSPTDRAHYGYTF.

The chain combines TRBV10-2 with TRBJ1-1; a weak D match, TRBD1 (5 bases). The V end lost 5 bases, the J end lost 4 bases, and 14 bases lay between the germline ends. In germline, CDR1 is WSHSY, CDR2 SAAADI. This CDR3 has 14 amino acids. The CDR3: CASSPGGFSTEAFF. The CDR3 bases are TGCGCCAGCAGTCCGGGGGGGTTTTCCACTGAAGCTTTCTTT.

The V and J genes are TRBV25-1 and TRBJ2-7; D ambiguous. Germline assignment: CDR1 MGHDK and CDR2 SYGVNS. V was trimmed by 1 base and J by 3 bases, leaving 4 bases between them. The CDR3 totals 12 residues. CDR3: CASSESYYEQYF. The CDR3, as DNA: TGTGCCAGCAGTGAATCGTACTACGAGCAGTACTTC.

V gene TRBV10-3 combines with J gene TRBJ1-2; tentatively, D is TRBD1 (6 bases). Germline lookup yields CDR1 ENHRY and CDR2 SYGVKD. This CDR3 is built from 13 residues. V was pared by 6 bases and J by 4 bases, with 12 bases between. The CDR3 DNA reads TGTGCCATCAGAATGGACAGTGGCTATGGCTACACCTTC. It translates to CAIRMDSGYGYTF.

This clone was seen a single time. Here the CDR3 DNA reads TGTGCCAGTAGTATTGGGGACTGGCAAATCTACGAGCAGTACTTC. Protein: CASSIGDWQIYEQYF. The chain is built from TRBV19 and TRBJ2-7; possibly TRBD2 for D (6 bases). With 3 bases removed from V and 3 bases from J, the gap between germline ends came to 15 bases. This CDR3 is built from 15 residues. Germline V gene lookup returns CDR1 LNHDA and CDR2 SQIVND (reference sequence). The entire variable domain, with the rest obtained from reference TRBV19 and TRBJ2-7, is as follows: DGGITQSPKYLFRKEGQNVTLSCEQNLNHDAMYWYRQDPGQGLRLIYYSQIVNDFQKGDIAEGYSVSREKKESFPLTVTSAQKNPTAFYLCASSIGDWQIYEQYFGPGTRLTVT.

The chain employs TRBV6-6 and TRBJ2-7, with a possible D match to TRBD1 (6 bases). V was cut by 7 bases and J by 3 bases, with 10 bases left in between. The CDR3 has 12 amino acids. The germline V gene has CDR1 MNHNY and CDR2 SVGAGI (reference sequence). The CDR3 reads CASNRAFYEQYF. The CDR3 DNA reads as TGTGCCAGCAACAGGGCGTTCTACGAGCAGTACTTC.

The chain recombines TRBV6-5 with TRBJ2-5; D is perhaps TRBD1 (5 bases). The J call may be mistaken, given a closer DNA end match to TRBJ2-7. CDR3 length: 14 residues. In germline, CDR1 is MNHEY, CDR2 SVGAGI. DNA for the CDR3: TGTGCCAGCAGACTGGGGCAAGGTGGCTACGAGCAGTACTTC. Translated: CASRLGQGGYEQYF.

V is TRBV30 and J is TRBJ1-5; 9 bases agree with TRBD1. Per the germline V gene, CDR1 is GTSNPN and CDR2 is SVGIG (reference sequence). V was pared by 0 bases and J by 6 bases, with 6 bases of the junction left unmatched. This CDR3 has 15 amino acids. The CDR3 loop is CAWSVQGTGLQPQHF. CDR3 nucleotide sequence: TGTGCCTGGAGTGTACAGGGGACAGGGCTTCAGCCCCAGCATTTT.

This clone was detected only a few times. Written as DNA, the CDR3 is TGCGCCAGCAGCCGGGACAGGGCCGACGAGCAGTACTTC. Translated: CASSRDRADEQYF. The chain employs TRBV5-1 and TRBJ2-7; the match to TRBD1 covers 9 bases. In germline, CDR1 is SGHRS, CDR2 YFSETQ. The ends lost 4 bases at V and 5 bases at J; junction bases unmatched: 4. The CDR3 extends over 13 amino acids. The whole variable domain, filled in from reference TRBV5-1 and TRBJ2-7, reads KAGVTQTPRYLIKTRGQQVTLSCSPISGHRSVSWYQQTPGQGLQFLFEYFSETQRNKGNFPGRFSGRQFSNSRSEMNVSTLELGDSALYLCASSRDRADEQYFGPGTRLTVT.

V gene TRBV2 combines with J gene TRBJ2-7; 8 bases are shared with TRBD1. The germline gives CDR1 SNHLY, CDR2 FYNNEI. The CDR3 length is 15 residues. After removal of 6 bases from V and 5 bases from J, the junction contained 12 bases not matched to a gene. The CDR3: CASRGTGPLWNEQYF. The CDR3 region has the DNA TGTGCCAGCAGGGGGACAGGTCCCCTCTGGAACGAGCAGTACTTC. Full variable domain (rest looked up from reference TRBV2 and TRBJ2-7): EPEVTQTPSHQVTQMGQEVILRCVPISNHLYFYWYRQILGQKVEFLVSFYNNEISEKSEIFDDQFSVERPDGSNFTLKIRSTKLEDSAMYFCASRGTGPLWNEQYFGPGTRLTVT.

The rearrangement joins TRBV6-5 to TRBJ1-1; D unclear. The CDR3 contains 15 residues. Germline V gene data show CDR1 as MNHEY and CDR2 as SVGAGI. The V end was cut by 2 bases, the J end by 2 bases, with 12 bases between. Written as DNA, the CDR3 is TGTGCCAGCAGTTACCGAGGCTTGTTTAACACTGAAGCTTTCTTT. Encoded protein: CASSYRGLFNTEAFF.

This rearrangement joins TRBV2 to TRBJ1-2, with D perhaps matching TRBD1 (6 bases). V gave up 5 bases and J gave up 14 bases, with 21 bases separating them. Germline V gene sequence: CDR1 SNHLY, CDR2 FYNNEI. The CDR3 length is 13 residues. Here the CDR3 reads CASSKNTGWVGTF. In DNA, the CDR3 is TGTGCCAGCAGTAAAAATACAGGGTGGGTAGGAACCTTC. Variable domain in full (rest from reference TRBV2 and TRBJ1-2): EPEVTQTPSHQVTQMGQEVILRCVPISNHLYFYWYRQILGQKVEFLVSFYNNEISEKSEIFDDQFSVERPDGSNFTLKIRSTKLEDSAMYFCASSKNTGWVGTFGSGTRLTVV.

This chain joins TRBV25-1 and TRBJ2-7, with D possibly matching TRBD1 (5 bases). The CDR3 consists of 17 residues. Trimming left V 4 bases short and J 2 bases short, with 21 bases between. The V gene's germline CDR1 is MGHDK and CDR2 SYGVNS. For the CDR3, the DNA is TGTGCCAGCAGTGGAACCTCTGGTAAGGGCAGGGCCTACGAGCAGTACTTC. Amino acid sequence: CASSGTSGKGRAYEQYF.

The chain employs TRBV7-7 and TRBJ2-5; D ambiguous. Deletions cut 5 bases from V and 2 bases from J, with 9 bases between. This CDR3 is 13 amino acids long. Germline assignment: CDR1 SSHAT and CDR2 FNYEAQ (reference sequence). CDR3 loop: CASSPTYQETQYF. The CDR3 region has the DNA TGTGCCAGCAGCCCAACATATCAAGAGACCCAGTACTTC.

The chain links TRBV5-4 to TRBJ2-3, with 10 positions matching TRBD2. Germline assignment: CDR1 SGHNT and CDR2 YYREEE (reference sequence). The CDR3 is 15 amino acids. Trimming took 2 bases from V and 1 from J; bases not matched to a gene: 1. The DNA for the CDR3 is TGTGCCAGCAGCTTTGGGACTAGCGGCACAGATACGCAGTATTTT. It specifies CASSFGTSGTDTQYF.

V usage is TRBV19 and J usage is TRBJ1-6; possibly TRBD1 for D (5 bases). CDR3 length: 16 residues. Germline CDR1 reads LNHDA; CDR2 reads SQIVND (reference sequence). The V end was cut by 1 base, the J end by 6 bases, with 13 bases between. CDR3 bases: TGTGCCAGTAGTATAGGTGAACAGGTACCTAATTCACCCCTCCACTTT. It is translated as CASSIGEQVPNSPLHF.